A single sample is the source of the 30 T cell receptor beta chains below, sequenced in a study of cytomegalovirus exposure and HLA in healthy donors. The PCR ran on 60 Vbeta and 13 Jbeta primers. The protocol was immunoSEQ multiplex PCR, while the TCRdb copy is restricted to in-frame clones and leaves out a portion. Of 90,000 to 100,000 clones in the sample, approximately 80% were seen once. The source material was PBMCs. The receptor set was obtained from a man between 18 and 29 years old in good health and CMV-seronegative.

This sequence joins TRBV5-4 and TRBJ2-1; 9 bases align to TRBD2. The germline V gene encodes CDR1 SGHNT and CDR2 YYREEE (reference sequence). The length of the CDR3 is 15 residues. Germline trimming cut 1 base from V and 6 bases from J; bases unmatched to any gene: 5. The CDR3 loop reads CASSLSGGLSNEQFF. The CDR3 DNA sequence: TGTGCCAGCAGCTTGAGCGGGGGGCTATCCAATGAGCAGTTCTTC.

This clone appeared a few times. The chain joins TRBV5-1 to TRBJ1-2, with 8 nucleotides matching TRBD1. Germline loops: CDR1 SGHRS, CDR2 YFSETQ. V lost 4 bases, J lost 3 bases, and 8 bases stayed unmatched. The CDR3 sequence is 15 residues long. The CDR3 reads CASSPDRDRHYGYTF. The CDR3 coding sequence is TGCGCCAGCAGCCCGGACAGGGATCGTCACTATGGCTACACCTTC.

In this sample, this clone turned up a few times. The CDR3 DNA is TGTGCCATCAGTGCTTCAGCAGGATTCTCTGGAAACACCATATATTTT. Its protein product is CAISASAGFSGNTIYF. The chain carries TRBV10-3 and TRBJ1-3; no clear D. The CDR3 has 16 residues. V lost 4 bases to trimming and J lost 0 bases, with 13 bases between them. CDR1 and CDR2 from the germline V gene are ENHRY and SYGVKD.

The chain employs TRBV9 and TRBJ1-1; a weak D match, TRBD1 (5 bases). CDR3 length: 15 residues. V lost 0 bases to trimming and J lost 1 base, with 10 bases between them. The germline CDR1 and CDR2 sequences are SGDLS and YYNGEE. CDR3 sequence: CASSVVGGKNTEAFF. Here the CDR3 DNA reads TGTGCCAGCAGCGTAGTGGGGGGTAAGAACACTGAAGCTTTCTTT.

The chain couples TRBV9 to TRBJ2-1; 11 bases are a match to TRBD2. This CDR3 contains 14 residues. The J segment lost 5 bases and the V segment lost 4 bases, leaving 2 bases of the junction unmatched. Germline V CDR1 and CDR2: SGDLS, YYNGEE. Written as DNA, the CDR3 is TGTGCCAGCAGCTTAGCGGGGGGGGACAATGAGCAGTTCTTC. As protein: CASSLAGGDNEQFF. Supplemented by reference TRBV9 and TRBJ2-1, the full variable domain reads DSGVTQTPKHLITATGQRVTLRCSPRSGDLSVYWYQQSLDQGLQFLIQYYNGEERAKGNILERFSAQQFPDLHSELNLSSLELGDSALYFCASSLAGGDNEQFFGPGTRLTVL.

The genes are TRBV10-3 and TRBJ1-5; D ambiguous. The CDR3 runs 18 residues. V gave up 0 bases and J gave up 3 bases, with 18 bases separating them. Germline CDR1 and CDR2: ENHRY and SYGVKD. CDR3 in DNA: TGTGCCATCAGTGAGTCTGGGCGGGGAGGTGATTCCAATCAGCCCCAGCATTTT. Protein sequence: CAISESGRGGDSNQPQHF.

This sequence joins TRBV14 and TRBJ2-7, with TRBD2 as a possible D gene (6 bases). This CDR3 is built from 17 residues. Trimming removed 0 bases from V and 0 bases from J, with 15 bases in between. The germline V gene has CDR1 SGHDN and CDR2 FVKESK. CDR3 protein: CASSQDLGGKGSYEQYF. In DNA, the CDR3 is TGTGCCAGCAGCCAAGATCTTGGAGGGAAAGGCTCCTACGAGCAGTACTTC.

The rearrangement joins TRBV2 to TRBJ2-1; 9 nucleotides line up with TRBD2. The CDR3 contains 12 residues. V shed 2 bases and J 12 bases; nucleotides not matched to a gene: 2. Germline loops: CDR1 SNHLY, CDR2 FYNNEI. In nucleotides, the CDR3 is TGTGCCAGCAGTGAAAGCGGGGGGCGGCAGTTCTTC. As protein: CASSESGGRQFF.

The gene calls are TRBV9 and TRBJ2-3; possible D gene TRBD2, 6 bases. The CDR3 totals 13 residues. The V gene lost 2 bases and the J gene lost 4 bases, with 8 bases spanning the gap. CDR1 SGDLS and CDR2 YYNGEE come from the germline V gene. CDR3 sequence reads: CASSVTSSDTQYF. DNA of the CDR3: TGTGCCAGCAGCGTGACTAGTTCAGATACGCAGTATTTT.

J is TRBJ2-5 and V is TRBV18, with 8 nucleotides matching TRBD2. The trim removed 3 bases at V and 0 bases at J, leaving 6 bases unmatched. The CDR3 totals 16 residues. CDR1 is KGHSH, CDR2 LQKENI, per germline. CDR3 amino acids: CASSPTSGGYQETQYF. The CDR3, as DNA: TGTGCCAGCTCACCTACCAGCGGGGGTTACCAAGAGACCCAGTACTTC. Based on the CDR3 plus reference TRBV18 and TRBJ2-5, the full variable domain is NAGVMQNPRHLVRRRGQEARLRCSPMKGHSHVYWYRQLPEEGLKFMVYLQKENIIDESGMPKERFSAEFPKEGPSILRIQQVVRGDSAAYFCASSPTSGGYQETQYFGPGTRLLVL.

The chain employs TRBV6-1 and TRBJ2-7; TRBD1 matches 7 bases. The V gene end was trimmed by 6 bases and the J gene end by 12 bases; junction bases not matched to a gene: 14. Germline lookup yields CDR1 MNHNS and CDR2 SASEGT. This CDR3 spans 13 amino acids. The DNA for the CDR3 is TGTGCCAGCAGAGGTGGGACAGTAGTTAAGGGGTACTTC. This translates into CASRGGTVVKGYF.

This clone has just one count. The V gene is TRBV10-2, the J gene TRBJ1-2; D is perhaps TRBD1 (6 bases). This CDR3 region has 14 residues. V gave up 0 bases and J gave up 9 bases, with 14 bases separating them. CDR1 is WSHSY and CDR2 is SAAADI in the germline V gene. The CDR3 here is CASSESTGPASYTF. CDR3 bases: TGCGCCAGCAGTGAGTCAACAGGGCCCGCTAGCTACACCTTC.

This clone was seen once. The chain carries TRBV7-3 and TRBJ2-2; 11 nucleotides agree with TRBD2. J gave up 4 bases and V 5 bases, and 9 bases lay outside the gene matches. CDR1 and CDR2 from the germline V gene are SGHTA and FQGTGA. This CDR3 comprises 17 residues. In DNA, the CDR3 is TGTGCCAGCAGCCCGCATAGCGGGGGGGCCGCCACCGGGGAGCTGTTTTTT. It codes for CASSPHSGGAATGELFF.

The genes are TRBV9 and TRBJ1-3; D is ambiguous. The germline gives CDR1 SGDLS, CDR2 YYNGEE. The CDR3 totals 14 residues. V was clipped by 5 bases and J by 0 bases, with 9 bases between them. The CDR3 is CASSNPSSGNTIYF. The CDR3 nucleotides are TGTGCCAGCAGTAATCCCAGCTCTGGAAACACCATATATTTT. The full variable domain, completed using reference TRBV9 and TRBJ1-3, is DSGVTQTPKHLITATGQRVTLRCSPRSGDLSVYWYQQSLDQGLQFLIQYYNGEERAKGNILERFSAQQFPDLHSELNLSSLELGDSALYFCASSNPSSGNTIYFGEGSWLTVV.

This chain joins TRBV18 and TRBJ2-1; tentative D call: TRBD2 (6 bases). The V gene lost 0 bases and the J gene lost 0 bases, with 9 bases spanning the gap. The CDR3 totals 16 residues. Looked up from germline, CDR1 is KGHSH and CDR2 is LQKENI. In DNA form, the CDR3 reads TGTGCCAGCTCACCACCGTACGGGAGCTCCTACAATGAGCAGTTCTTC. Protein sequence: CASSPPYGSSYNEQFF.

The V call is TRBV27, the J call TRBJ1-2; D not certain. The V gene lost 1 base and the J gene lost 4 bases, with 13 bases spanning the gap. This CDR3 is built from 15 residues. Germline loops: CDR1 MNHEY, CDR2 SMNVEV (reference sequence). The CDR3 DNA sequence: TGTGCCAGCAGTTTATACCCCCCTAACTTCTATGGCTACACCTTC. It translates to CASSLYPPNFYGYTF.

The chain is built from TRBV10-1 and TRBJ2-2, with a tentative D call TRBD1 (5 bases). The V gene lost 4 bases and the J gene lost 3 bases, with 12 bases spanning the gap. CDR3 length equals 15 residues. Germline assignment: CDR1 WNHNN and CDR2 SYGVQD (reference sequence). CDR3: CASSAGRVDTGELFF. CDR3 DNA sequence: TGCGCCAGCAGTGCCGGCAGGGTAGACACCGGGGAGCTGTTTTTT.

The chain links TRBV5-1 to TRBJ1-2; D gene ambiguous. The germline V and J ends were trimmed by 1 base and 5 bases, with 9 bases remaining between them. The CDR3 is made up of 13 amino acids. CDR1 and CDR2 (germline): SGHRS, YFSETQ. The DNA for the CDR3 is TGCGCCAGCAGCTTGAGCGGGTCATATGGCTACACCTTC. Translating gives CASSLSGSYGYTF.

CDR3 sequence (DNA): TGTGCCAGCAGGAGGCCGGGACACTTGAACACTGAAGCTTTCTTT. Translation gives CASRRPGHLNTEAFF. The chain has TRBV2 and TRBJ1-1; possible D gene TRBD1, 6 bases. Trimming cost V 6 bases and J 0 bases, with 14 bases left between them. Germline V CDR1 and CDR2: SNHLY, FYNNEI. The CDR3 consists of 15 residues.

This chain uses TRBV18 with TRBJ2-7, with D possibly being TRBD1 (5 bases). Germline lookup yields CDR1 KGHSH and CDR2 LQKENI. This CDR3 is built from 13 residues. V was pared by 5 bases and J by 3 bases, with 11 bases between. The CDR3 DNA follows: TGTGCCAGCTCAAATGATCAGGGCTACGAGCAGTACTTC. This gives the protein CASSNDQGYEQYF.

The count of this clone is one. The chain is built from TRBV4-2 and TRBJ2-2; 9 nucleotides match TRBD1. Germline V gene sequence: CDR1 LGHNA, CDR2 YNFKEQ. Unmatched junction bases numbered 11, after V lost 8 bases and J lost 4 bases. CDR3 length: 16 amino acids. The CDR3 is CASGREGQGITGELFF. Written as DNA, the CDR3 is TGTGCCAGCGGCCGCGAAGGACAGGGGATCACCGGGGAGCTGTTTTTT.

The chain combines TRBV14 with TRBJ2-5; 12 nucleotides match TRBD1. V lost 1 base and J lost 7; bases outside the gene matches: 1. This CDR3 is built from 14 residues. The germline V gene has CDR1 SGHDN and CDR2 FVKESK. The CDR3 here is CASSQGGQGATQYF. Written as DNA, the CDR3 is TGTGCCAGCAGCCAAGGGGGACAGGGGGCGACCCAGTACTTC.

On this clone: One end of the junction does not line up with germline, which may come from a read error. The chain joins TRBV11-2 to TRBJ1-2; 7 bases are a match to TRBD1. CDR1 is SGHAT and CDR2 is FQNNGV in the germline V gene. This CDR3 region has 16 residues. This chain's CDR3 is CASSFRRQGAGVGGGF. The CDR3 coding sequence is TGTGCCAGCAGCTTCCGTAGACAGGGCGCAGGGGTGGGAGGAGGCTTC. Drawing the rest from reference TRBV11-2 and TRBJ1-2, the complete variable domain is EAGVAQSPRYKIIEKRQSVAFWCNPISGHATLYWYQQILGQGPKLLIQFQNNGVVDDSQLPKDRFSAERLKGVDSTLKIQPAKLEDSAVYLCASSFRRQGAGVGGGFGSGTRLTVV.

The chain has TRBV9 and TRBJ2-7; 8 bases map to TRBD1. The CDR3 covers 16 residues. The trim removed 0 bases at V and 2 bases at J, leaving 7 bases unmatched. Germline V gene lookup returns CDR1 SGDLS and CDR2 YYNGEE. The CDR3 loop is CASSVETGAQAYEQYF. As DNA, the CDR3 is TGTGCCAGCAGCGTAGAGACAGGGGCCCAGGCCTACGAGCAGTACTTC.

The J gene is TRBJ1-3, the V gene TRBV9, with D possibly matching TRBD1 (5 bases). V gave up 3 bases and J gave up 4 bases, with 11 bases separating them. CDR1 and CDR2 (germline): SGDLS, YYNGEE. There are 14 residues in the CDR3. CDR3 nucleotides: TGTGCCAGCAGCGCCAGGGTCGACGGAAACACCATATATTTT. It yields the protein CASSARVDGNTIYF.

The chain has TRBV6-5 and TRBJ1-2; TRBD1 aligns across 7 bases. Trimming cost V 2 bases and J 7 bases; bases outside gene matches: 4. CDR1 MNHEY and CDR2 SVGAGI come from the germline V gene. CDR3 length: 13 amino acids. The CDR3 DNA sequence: TGTGCCAGCAGTTACCAAACAGGGGTTGGCTACACCTTC. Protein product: CASSYQTGVGYTF.

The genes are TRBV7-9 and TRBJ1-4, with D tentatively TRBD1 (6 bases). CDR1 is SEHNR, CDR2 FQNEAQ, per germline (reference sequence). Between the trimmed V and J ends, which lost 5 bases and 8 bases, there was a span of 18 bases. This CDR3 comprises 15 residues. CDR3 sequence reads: CASSPTARGREKLFF. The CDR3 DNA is TGTGCCAGCAGCCCGACGGCCAGGGGTAGAGAAAAACTGTTTTTT.

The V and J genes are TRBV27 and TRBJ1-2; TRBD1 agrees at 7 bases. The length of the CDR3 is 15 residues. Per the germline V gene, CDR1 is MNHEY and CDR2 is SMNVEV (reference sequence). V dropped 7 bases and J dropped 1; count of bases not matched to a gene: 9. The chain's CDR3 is CASTSRDSLNYGYTF. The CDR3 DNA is TGTGCCAGCACTTCCCGGGACAGCCTTAACTATGGCTACACCTTC.

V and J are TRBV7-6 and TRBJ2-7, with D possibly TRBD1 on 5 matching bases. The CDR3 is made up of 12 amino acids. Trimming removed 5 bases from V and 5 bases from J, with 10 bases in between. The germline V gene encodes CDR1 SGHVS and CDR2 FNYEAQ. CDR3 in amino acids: CASSPKGDEQYF. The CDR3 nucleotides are TGTGCCAGCAGCCCTAAAGGGGACGAGCAGTACTTC.

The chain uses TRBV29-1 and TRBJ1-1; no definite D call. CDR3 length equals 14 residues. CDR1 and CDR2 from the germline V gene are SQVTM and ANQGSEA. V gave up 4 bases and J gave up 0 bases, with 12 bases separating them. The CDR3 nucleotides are TGCAGCGTTGTTCGGGAGCACATGAACACTGAAGCTTTCTTT. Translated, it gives CSVVREHMNTEAFF.